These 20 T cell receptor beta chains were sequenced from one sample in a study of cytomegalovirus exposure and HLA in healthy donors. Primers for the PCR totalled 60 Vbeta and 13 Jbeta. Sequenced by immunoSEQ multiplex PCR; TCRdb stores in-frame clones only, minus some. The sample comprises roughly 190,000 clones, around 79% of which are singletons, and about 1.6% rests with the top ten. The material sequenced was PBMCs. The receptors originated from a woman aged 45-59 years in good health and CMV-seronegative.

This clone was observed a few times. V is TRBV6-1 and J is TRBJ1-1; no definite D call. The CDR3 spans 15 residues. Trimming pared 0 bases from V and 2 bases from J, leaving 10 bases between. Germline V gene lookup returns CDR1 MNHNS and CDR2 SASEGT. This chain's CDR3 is CASSEADEANTEAFF. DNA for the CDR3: TGTGCCAGCAGTGAAGCAGATGAGGCCAACACTGAAGCTTTCTTT.

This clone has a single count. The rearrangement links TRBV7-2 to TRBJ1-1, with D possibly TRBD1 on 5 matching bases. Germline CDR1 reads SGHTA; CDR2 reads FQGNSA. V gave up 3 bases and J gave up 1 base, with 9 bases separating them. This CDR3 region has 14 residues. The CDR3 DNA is TGTGCCAGCAGCTTCCGGACACCGAACACTGAAGCTTTCTTT. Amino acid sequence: CASSFRTPNTEAFF.

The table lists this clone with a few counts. The CDR3: CASSQEGRGRNTIYF. The CDR3 region has the DNA TGTGCCAGCAGCCAAGAAGGCAGGGGTAGGAACACCATATATTTT. V gene TRBV14 combines with J gene TRBJ1-3; a possible D gene is TRBD1 (6 bases). The V gene lost 0 bases and the J gene lost 7 bases, with 13 bases spanning the gap. The CDR3 extends over 15 amino acids. The germline gives CDR1 SGHDN, CDR2 FVKESK. The variable domain in full, completed from reference TRBV14 and TRBJ1-3, reads EAGVTQFPSHSVIEKGQTVTLRCDPISGHDNLYWYRRVMGKEIKFLLHFVKESKQDESGMPNNRFLAERTGGTYSTLKVQPAELEDSGVYFCASSQEGRGRNTIYFGEGSWLTVV.

The CDR3 loop is CASSEEPVAETQYF. CDR3 nucleotide sequence: TGTGCCAGCAGTGAAGAGCCAGTAGCTGAGACCCAGTACTTC. This rearrangement joins TRBV6-1 to TRBJ2-5; D is uncertain. Deletions cut 1 base from V and 5 bases from J, with 11 bases between. The CDR3 spans 14 residues. Germline V lookup: CDR1 MNHNS, CDR2 SASEGT.

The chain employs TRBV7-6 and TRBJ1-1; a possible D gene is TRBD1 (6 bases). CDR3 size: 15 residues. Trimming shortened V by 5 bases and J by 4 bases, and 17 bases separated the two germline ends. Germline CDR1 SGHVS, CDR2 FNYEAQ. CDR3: CASSPTGGLSTEAFF. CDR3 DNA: TGTGCCAGCAGCCCGACCGGGGGGCTGAGCACTGAAGCTTTCTTT.

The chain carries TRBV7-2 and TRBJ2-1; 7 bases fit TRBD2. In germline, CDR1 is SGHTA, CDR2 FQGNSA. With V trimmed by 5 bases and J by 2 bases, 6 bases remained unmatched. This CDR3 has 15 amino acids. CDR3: CASSTTGTTYNEQFF. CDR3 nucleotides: TGTGCCAGCAGCACCACCGGGACTACCTACAATGAGCAGTTCTTC.

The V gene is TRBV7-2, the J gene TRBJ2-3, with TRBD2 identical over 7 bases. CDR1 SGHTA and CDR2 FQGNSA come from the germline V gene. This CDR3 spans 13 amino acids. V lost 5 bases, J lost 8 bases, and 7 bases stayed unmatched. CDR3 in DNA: TGTGCCAGCAGCGGGGAGGGAGGAGGTACGCAGTATTTT. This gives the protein CASSGEGGGTQYF.

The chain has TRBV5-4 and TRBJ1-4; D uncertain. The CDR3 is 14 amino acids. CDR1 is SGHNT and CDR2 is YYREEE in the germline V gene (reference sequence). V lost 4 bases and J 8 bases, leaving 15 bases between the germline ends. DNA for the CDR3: TGTGCCAGCAGCCTGGGCGTTCGAGAGGAAAAACTGTTTTTT. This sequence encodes CASSLGVREEKLFF.

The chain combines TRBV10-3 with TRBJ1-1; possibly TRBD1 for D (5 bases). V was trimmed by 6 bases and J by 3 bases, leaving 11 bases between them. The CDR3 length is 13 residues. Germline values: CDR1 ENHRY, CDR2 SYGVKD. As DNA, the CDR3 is TGTGCCATCAGAATTACAGGTGACACTGAAGCTTTCTTT. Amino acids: CAIRITGDTEAFF.

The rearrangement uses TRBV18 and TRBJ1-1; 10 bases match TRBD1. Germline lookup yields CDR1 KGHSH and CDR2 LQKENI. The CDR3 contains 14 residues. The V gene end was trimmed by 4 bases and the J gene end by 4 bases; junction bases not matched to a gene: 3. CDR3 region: CASSQGQGLTEAFF. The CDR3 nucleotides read TGTGCCAGCTCACAGGGACAGGGGCTCACTGAAGCTTTCTTT.

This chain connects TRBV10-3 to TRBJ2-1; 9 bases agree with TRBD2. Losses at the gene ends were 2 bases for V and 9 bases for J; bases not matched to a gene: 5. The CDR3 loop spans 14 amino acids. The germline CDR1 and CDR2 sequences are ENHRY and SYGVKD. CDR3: CAISEIQAGGEQFF. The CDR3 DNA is TGTGCCATCAGTGAGATTCAAGCGGGGGGTGAGCAGTTCTTC.

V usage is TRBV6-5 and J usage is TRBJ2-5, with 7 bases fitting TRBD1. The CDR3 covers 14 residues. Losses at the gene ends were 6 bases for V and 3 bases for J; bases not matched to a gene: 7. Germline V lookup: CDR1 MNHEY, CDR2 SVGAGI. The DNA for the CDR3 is TGTGCCAGCAGAACCGGGACAGATAAAGAGACCCAGTACTTC. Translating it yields CASRTGTDKETQYF.

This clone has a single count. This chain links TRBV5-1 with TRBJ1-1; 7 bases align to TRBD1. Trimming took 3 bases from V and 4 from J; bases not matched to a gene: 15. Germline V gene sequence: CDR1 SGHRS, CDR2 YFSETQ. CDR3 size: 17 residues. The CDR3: CASSSGVGGLDSTEAFF. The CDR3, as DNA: TGCGCCAGCAGCTCTGGGGTAGGGGGCCTAGACTCCACTGAAGCTTTCTTT.

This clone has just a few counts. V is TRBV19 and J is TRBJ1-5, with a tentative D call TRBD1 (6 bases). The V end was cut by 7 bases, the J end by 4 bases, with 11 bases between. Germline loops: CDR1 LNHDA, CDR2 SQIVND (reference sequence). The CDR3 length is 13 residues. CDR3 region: CASTGQRNQPQHF. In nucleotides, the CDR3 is TGTGCCAGTACCGGACAGCGAAATCAGCCCCAGCATTTT.

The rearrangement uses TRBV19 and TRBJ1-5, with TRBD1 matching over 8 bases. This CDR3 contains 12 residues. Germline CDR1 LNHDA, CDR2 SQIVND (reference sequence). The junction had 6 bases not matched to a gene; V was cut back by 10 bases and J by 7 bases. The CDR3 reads CATRTGLQPQHF. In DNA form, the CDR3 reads TGTGCCACCCGGACAGGGCTGCAGCCCCAGCATTTT.

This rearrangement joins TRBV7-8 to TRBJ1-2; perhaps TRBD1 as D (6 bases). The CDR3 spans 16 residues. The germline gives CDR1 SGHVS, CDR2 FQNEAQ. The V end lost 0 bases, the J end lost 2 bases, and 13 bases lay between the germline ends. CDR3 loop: CASSLAGGGFNYGYTF. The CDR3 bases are TGTGCCAGCAGCTTAGCGGGGGGGGGCTTCAACTATGGCTACACCTTC.

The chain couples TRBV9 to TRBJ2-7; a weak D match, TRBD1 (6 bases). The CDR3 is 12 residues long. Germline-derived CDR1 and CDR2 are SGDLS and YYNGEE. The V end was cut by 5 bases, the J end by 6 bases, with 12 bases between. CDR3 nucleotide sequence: TGTGCCAGCAGGGGGGCGTCGGGCGAGCAGTACTTC. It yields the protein CASRGASGEQYF.

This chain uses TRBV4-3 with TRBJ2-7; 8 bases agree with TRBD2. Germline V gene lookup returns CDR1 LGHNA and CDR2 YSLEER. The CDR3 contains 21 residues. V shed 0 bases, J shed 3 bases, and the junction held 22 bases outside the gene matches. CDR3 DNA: TGCGCCAGCAGCCAAGATCTTGTTGGGACGGGGGGGATACGCTCCCACTACGAGCAGTACTTC. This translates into CASSQDLVGTGGIRSHYEQYF.

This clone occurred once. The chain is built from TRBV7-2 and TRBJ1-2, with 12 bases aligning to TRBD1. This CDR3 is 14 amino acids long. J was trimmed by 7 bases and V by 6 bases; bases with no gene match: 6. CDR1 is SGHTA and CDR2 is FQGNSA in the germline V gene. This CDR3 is CASRSGTGGSGYTF. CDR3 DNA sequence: TGTGCCAGCAGGTCTGGGACAGGGGGCTCTGGCTACACCTTC.

The CDR3: CASSFSGVGEAFF. As DNA, the CDR3 is TGCGCCAGCAGCTTCTCGGGGGTGGGTGAAGCTTTCTTT. The V gene is TRBV5-1, the J gene TRBJ1-1; D is perhaps TRBD1 (5 bases). CDR3 length: 13 amino acids. Trimming left V 2 bases short and J 7 bases short, with 12 bases between. Germline values: CDR1 SGHRS, CDR2 YFSETQ. Together with reference TRBV5-1 and TRBJ1-1, the CDR3 gives the full variable domain: KAGVTQTPRYLIKTRGQQVTLSCSPISGHRSVSWYQQTPGQGLQFLFEYFSETQRNKGNFPGRFSGRQFSNSRSEMNVSTLELGDSALYLCASSFSGVGEAFFGQGTRLTVV.